The rows below give T cell receptor beta chains drawn from one sample of a study of T cell repertoires in cytomegalovirus infection. TCRdb reprocessed the reads with MiXCR, giving one entry per CDR3 protein. Here the sample spans roughly 170,000 distinct CDR3 sequences, roughly 20% being singletons. These receptors lack a known antigen. The sample was CD8+ T cells from cultured PBMCs, taken from culture after CMV antigen stimulation. These receptors were collected from a human donor in good health (CMV status not recorded). Some clones in this sample may be carry-over from other donors' samples. Each CDR3 is given with its conserved first and last residue. The D gene is left open where the match is weak. Size tells how often a clone was seen (once, few, many) or the class of an expanded clone, and some rows leave it out.

CDR3	DNA	V	J	D	size
CASSLSSLAGVEQYF	TGTGCCAGCAGCTTGTCGTCTCTAGCGGGGGTTGAGCAGTACTTC	TRBV7-9	TRBJ2-7	TRBD2	-
CASSLRTGETTNEKLFF	TGTGCCAGCAGCTTAAGGACAGGGGAAACAACTAATGAAAAACTGTTTTTT	TRBV12-3/TRBV12-4	TRBJ1-4	TRBD1	few
CATSSPFHTGPSGNTIYF	TGTGCCACCAGCAGCCCTTTCCACACAGGACCCTCTGGAAACACCATATATTTT	TRBV15	TRBJ1-3	-	few
CASSENTGLNTEAFF	TGTGCCAGCAGTGAGAACACAGGGTTGAACACTGAAGCTTTCTTT	TRBV6-1	TRBJ1-1	-	-
CAISEFGTGGASDYGYTF	TGTGCCATCAGTGAGTTCGGGACAGGGGGCGCCTCCGACTATGGCTACACCTTC	TRBV10-3	TRBJ1-2	TRBD1	few
CASSQIGPRNEKLFF	TGCGCCAGCAGCCAAATTGGCCCCAGGAATGAAAAACTGTTTTTT	TRBV4-1	TRBJ1-4	-	-
CASSPHRATNEKLFF	TGTGCCAGCAGTCCCCACAGAGCAACTAATGAAAAACTGTTTTTT	TRBV27	TRBJ1-4	-	-
CASGQGKAFF	TGTGCCAGCGGACAGGGGAAGGCTTTCTTT	TRBV6-2/TRBV6-3	TRBJ1-1	TRBD1	few
CSASDGNTGELFF	TGCAGTGCTAGTGACGGGAACACCGGGGAGCTGTTTTTT	TRBV20-1	TRBJ2-2	-	-
CASSLVDRDFATNEKLFF	TGTGCCAGCAGCCTGGTGGACAGAGATTTTGCAACTAATGAAAAACTGTTTTTT	TRBV7-2	TRBJ1-4	-	-
CASSPLPQGSTEAFF	TGTGCCAGCAGCCCCCTCCCCCAGGGGAGCACTGAAGCTTTCTTT	TRBV4-2	TRBJ1-1	-	-
CASSSDLEGSYNEQFF	TGTGCCAGCAGTTCCGATTTAGAGGGGTCCTACAATGAGCAGTTCTTC	TRBV28	TRBJ2-1	-	few
CAISSPGTLNNEQFF	TGTGCCATCAGCTCCCCCGGGACCTTAAACAATGAGCAGTTCTTC	TRBV10-3	TRBJ2-1	-	-